These T cell receptor beta chains were read from a single sample in a study of response to subunit inactivated influenza vaccine. Via MiXCR, TCRdb re-called the RT-PCR reads, giving one row per CDR3 protein. The table has about 700,000 distinct CDR3 sequences, 14% seen once; the top ten hold 5.5% to 8%. Sequenced here: PBMCs from blood, sampled approximately 15 days before vaccination. The receptors were gathered from a man aged 50 or older who received an inactivated influenza vaccine. Each CDR3 is given with its conserved first and last residue. Clone size is not always given. Where it is, it says once, few, many or a class for expanded clones.

v_call: TRBV5-1
j_call: TRBJ2-1
clone_size: .
cdr3_aa: CASSFGGGPNYNEQFF

v_call: TRBV2
j_call: TRBJ2-7
clone_size: few
cdr3_aa: CASSGDTPLSLEQYF

v_call: TRBV6-4
j_call: TRBJ2-5
clone_size: many
cdr3_aa: CASSGTTVYQETQYF

v_call: TRBV6-2/TRBV6-3
j_call: TRBJ2-7
clone_size: many
cdr3_aa: CASRRTGSSYEQYF

v_call: TRBV7-8
j_call: TRBJ2-7
clone_size: .
cdr3_aa: CASSLSTGAYEHYF

v_call: TRBV4-2
j_call: TRBJ2-7
clone_size: .
cdr3_aa: CASSQGQTGNAYEQYF

v_call: TRBV11-1
j_call: TRBJ2-7
clone_size: .
cdr3_aa: CASSLGWTGWNEQYF

v_call: TRBV12-3/TRBV12-4
j_call: TRBJ1-2
clone_size: few
cdr3_aa: CASMPGHQNYGYTF

v_call: TRBV29-1
j_call: TRBJ2-1
clone_size: few
cdr3_aa: CSVEVAGVSDEQFF

v_call: TRBV14
j_call: TRBJ1-1
clone_size: .
cdr3_aa: CASSQWSGAEAFF

v_call: TRBV7-9
j_call: TRBJ2-1
clone_size: .
cdr3_aa: CASSIGGAQINEQFF

v_call: TRBV6-4
j_call: TRBJ2-2
clone_size: few
cdr3_aa: CASSDPGQGPRGAGELFF

v_call: TRBV6-5
j_call: TRBJ2-4
clone_size: few
cdr3_aa: CASSYSAGRNIQYF

v_call: TRBV12-5
j_call: TRBJ2-1
clone_size: few
cdr3_aa: CASGLGRDEQFF

v_call: TRBV5-1
j_call: TRBJ2-3
clone_size: .
cdr3_aa: CASSLVGLSTQYF

v_call: TRBV2
j_call: TRBJ2-7
clone_size: few
cdr3_aa: CASSGQLAGLSVEQYF

v_call: TRBV5-1
j_call: TRBJ2-1
clone_size: .
cdr3_aa: CASSFSRGDYNEQFF

v_call: TRBV24-1
j_call: TRBJ1-1
clone_size: .
cdr3_aa: CATSDSFTGTEAFF

v_call: TRBV6-5
j_call: TRBJ2-5
clone_size: .
cdr3_aa: CASSYPDRAQETQYF

v_call: TRBV12-3/TRBV12-4
j_call: TRBJ1-4
clone_size: .
cdr3_aa: CASSLARRGEKLFF

v_call: TRBV7-9
j_call: TRBJ1-2
clone_size: .
cdr3_aa: CASSPTGAVNYGYTF

v_call: TRBV7-8
j_call: TRBJ2-5
clone_size: few
cdr3_aa: CASSFEQGTQYF

v_call: TRBV7-3
j_call: TRBJ2-3
clone_size: .
cdr3_aa: CASSLRGETDTQYF

v_call: TRBV5-1
j_call: TRBJ2-7
clone_size: .
cdr3_aa: CASSSTTGVDYEQYF

v_call: TRBV6-5
j_call: TRBJ1-5
clone_size: few
cdr3_aa: CASSLDRVTGRINQPQHF

v_call: TRBV6-5
j_call: TRBJ1-5
clone_size: .
cdr3_aa: CASSNHRYSNQPQHF

v_call: TRBV29-1
j_call: TRBJ2-7
clone_size: many
cdr3_aa: CSAAADYEQYF

v_call: TRBV5-5
j_call: TRBJ2-2
clone_size: few
cdr3_aa: CASSDTGRREELFF

v_call: TRBV9
j_call: TRBJ1-6
clone_size: many
cdr3_aa: CASSTRWNNSPLHF

v_call: TRBV7-6
j_call: TRBJ2-1
clone_size: .
cdr3_aa: CASSFLTGWDEQFF

v_call: TRBV28
j_call: TRBJ2-7
clone_size: few
cdr3_aa: CASSFGQGRNEQYF

v_call: TRBV12-3/TRBV12-4
j_call: TRBJ2-1
clone_size: .
cdr3_aa: CASRRYGGADEQFF

v_call: TRBV12-3/TRBV12-4
j_call: TRBJ2-1
clone_size: .
cdr3_aa: CTSSLVERVWSYNEQFF

v_call: TRBV2
j_call: TRBJ1-4
clone_size: few
cdr3_aa: CASSGTGGETNEKLFF

v_call: TRBV10-2
j_call: TRBJ2-5
clone_size: few
cdr3_aa: CASSRSGTGNWETQYF

v_call: TRBV20-1
j_call: TRBJ2-3
clone_size: .
cdr3_aa: CSARGFGRASTDTQYF

v_call: TRBV5-1
j_call: TRBJ2-7
clone_size: .
cdr3_aa: CASSSRFQDGEQYF

v_call: TRBV2
j_call: TRBJ1-6
clone_size: .
cdr3_aa: CASALDRGNSPLHF

v_call: TRBV10-3
j_call: TRBJ2-4
clone_size: .
cdr3_aa: CAISDRASGSDIQYF

v_call: TRBV28
j_call: TRBJ2-7
clone_size: .
cdr3_aa: CASREGIEQYF

v_call: TRBV18
j_call: TRBJ2-5
clone_size: .
cdr3_aa: CASSPRAGTQETQYF

v_call: TRBV12-3/TRBV12-4
j_call: TRBJ1-1
clone_size: .
cdr3_aa: CASSLETNTEAFF

v_call: TRBV2
j_call: TRBJ1-1
clone_size: few
cdr3_aa: CASSRAREAFF

v_call: TRBV6-5
j_call: TRBJ2-7
clone_size: few
cdr3_aa: CASSYSGLSWEQYF

v_call: TRBV6-2/TRBV6-3
j_call: TRBJ1-5
clone_size: few
cdr3_aa: CASSREWNQPQHF

v_call: TRBV28
j_call: TRBJ2-7
clone_size: few
cdr3_aa: CASKQTGQGYEQYF

v_call: TRBV30
j_call: TRBJ2-3
clone_size: .
cdr3_aa: CAWGPPGQYF

v_call: TRBV20-1
j_call: TRBJ2-3
clone_size: many
cdr3_aa: CSASRRDTDTQYF

v_call: TRBV2
j_call: TRBJ1-6
clone_size: .
cdr3_aa: CASSRGDSYNSPLHF

v_call: TRBV27
j_call: TRBJ2-3
clone_size: few
cdr3_aa: CASSSPLSGGSGDTQYF

v_call: TRBV12-3/TRBV12-4
j_call: TRBJ1-5
clone_size: few
cdr3_aa: CASSLASAVNQPQHF

v_call: TRBV3-1
j_call: TRBJ2-7
clone_size: many
cdr3_aa: CASSQGLAGSYEQYF

v_call: TRBV7-9
j_call: TRBJ2-7
clone_size: few
cdr3_aa: CASSLGADSGRREQYF

v_call: TRBV7-8
j_call: TRBJ2-1
clone_size: .
cdr3_aa: CASSLAYQRLNNEQFF

v_call: TRBV20-1
j_call: TRBJ2-5
clone_size: .
cdr3_aa: CSAVQGGETQYF